The clone carrying this T cell receptor (beta chain) was seen only a few times. V was clipped by 2 bases and J by 4 bases, with 9 bases between them. Germline V gives CDR1 MNHEY, CDR2 SMNVEV (reference sequence). The CDR3 is 13 amino acids. These data are taken from a study of CDR3 diversity in severe acne. TCRdb processed the PCR reads anew with MiXCR; each CDR3 protein has one entry. The repertoire holds about 90,000 distinct CDR3 sequences, with under 55% as singletons. The sequence came from a male donor with severe acne vulgaris. What was sequenced was blood. The chain has TRBV27 and TRBJ2-7; no clear D gene. CDR3 in amino acids: CASSLGSLYEQYF. The CDR3 DNA reads TGTGCCAGCAGTTTAGGTAGCCTTTACGAGCAGTACTTC.